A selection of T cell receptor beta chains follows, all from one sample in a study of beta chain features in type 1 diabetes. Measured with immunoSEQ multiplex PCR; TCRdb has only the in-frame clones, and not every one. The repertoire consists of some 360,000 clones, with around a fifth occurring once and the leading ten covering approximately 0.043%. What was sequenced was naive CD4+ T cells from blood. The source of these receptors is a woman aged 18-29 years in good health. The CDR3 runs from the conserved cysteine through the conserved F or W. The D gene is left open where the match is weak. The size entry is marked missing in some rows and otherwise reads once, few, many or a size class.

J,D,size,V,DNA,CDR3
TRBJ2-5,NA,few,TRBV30,TGTGCCCGGAGCCCAGTGGAAGAGACCCAGTACTTC,CARSPVEETQYF
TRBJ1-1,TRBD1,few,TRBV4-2,TGTGCCAGCAGCCAACCACGACAGGGGAGGAACACTGAAGCTTTCTTT,CASSQPRQGRNTEAFF
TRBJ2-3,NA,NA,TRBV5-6,TGTGCCAGCAGCTTGGGCGGAGATACGCAGTATTTT,CASSLGGDTQYF
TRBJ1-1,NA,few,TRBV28,TGTGCCAGCATCAAAGGGGCTACCACTGAAGCTTTCTTT,CASIKGATTEAFF
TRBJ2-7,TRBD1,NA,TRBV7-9,TGTGCCAGCAGCCTTCAGGGGGCCTCCTACGAGCAGTACTTC,CASSLQGASYEQYF
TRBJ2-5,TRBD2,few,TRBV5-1,TGCGCCAGCAGCTTGGATGCGGCGGGGGGCTTAGAGACCCAGTACTTC,CASSLDAAGGLETQYF
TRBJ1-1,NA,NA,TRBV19,TGTGCCAGTAGCCTCCTGGAGCTGAACACTGAAGCTTTCTTT,CASSLLELNTEAFF
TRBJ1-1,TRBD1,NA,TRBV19,TGTGCCAGTAGTCTCCGGGACAGGGGAGGGGGTAGGCCTGAAGCTTTCTTT,CASSLRDRGGGRPEAFF
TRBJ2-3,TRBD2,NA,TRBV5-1,TGCGCCAGCAGCTTAGCGGGGGGGCCCGGAGATACGCAGTATTTT,CASSLAGGPGDTQYF
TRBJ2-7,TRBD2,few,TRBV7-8,TGTGCCAGCAGCTCTCGGACGCCGGCGGGAGGAGGCGAGCAGTACTTC,CASSSRTPAGGGEQYF
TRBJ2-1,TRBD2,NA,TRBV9,TGTGCCAGCAGCCCACGACTAGCGGCCCTCTACAATGAGCAGTTCTTC,CASSPRLAALYNEQFF
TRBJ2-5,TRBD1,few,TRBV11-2,TGTGCCAGCAGCCGGGACAGTTCCATTCAGACCCAGTACTTC,CASSRDSSIQTQYF
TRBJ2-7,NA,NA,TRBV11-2,TGTGCCAGCAGCTGGGGTCCGGGGGAGCAGTACTTC,CASSWGPGEQYF
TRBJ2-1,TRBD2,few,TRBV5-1,TGCGCCAGCGGGGCAGCGGGAGCCTACAATGAGCAGTTCTTC,CASGAAGAYNEQFF
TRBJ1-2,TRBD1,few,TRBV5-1,TGCGCCAGCAGTATCAGCGGGACAGGGGGCAGTGTGTATGGCTACACCTTC,CASSISGTGGSVYGYTF
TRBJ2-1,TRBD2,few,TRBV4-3,TGCGCCAGCAGCCCGATAGCGGGGAGCTACAATGAGCAGTTCTTC,CASSPIAGSYNEQFF
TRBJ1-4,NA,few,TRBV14,TGTGCCAGCAGCCTTACAGGGCCTCGTTTGGGAAAACTGTTTTTT,CASSLTGPRLGKLFF
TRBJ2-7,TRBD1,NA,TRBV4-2,TGTGCCAGCAGCCCACGAGGGACAGGGACCACCTACGAGCAGTACTTC,CASSPRGTGTTYEQYF
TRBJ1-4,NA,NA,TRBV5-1,TGCGCCAGCAGCACGTTCGTACAGGGTGTGGAAAAACTGTTTTTT,CASSTFVQGVEKLFF
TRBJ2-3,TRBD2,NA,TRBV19,TGTGCCAGTAGTATTGGACTAGCGGGAAGCCCAGATACGCAGTATTTT,CASSIGLAGSPDTQYF
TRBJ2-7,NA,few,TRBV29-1,TGCAGCGCCGGGGGGCACACCTACGAGCAGTACTTC,CSAGGHTYEQYF
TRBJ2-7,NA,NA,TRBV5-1,TGCGCCAGCAGCTTGGCCGCAGGGGCCGTCGAGCAGTACTTC,CASSLAAGAVEQYF
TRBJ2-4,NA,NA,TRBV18,TGTGCCAGCTCACCGAGCACCGCCATAGCCAAAAACATTCAGTACTTC,CASSPSTAIAKNIQYF
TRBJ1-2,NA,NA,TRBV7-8,TGTGCCAGCAGCTTAGGGATCGGCCTAGCTAACTATGGCTACACCTTC,CASSLGIGLANYGYTF
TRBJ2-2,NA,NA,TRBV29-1,TGCAGCGCAGAGAGGGCCCTAGGACGCAACGGGGAGCTGTTTTTT,CSAERALGRNGELFF
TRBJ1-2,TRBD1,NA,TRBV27,TGTGCCAGCTCCCCGGACAGGGGTTCCGGCTACACCTTC,CASSPDRGSGYTF
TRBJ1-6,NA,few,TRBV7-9,TGTGCCAGCAGCTTAGTAGGCCAGGGGAATTCACCCCTCCACTTT,CASSLVGQGNSPLHF
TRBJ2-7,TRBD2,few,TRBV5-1,TGCGCCAGCACCCCCACGGTAGCGGGAGTCCACGAGCAGTACTTC,CASTPTVAGVHEQYF
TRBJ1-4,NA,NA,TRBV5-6,TGTGCCAGCAGCTCCGGCGGAGACCAACACACCTTAACCGGACTGTTTTTT,CASSSGGDQHTLTGLFF
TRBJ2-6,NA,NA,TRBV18,TGTGCCAGCTCACGACAGGACCACTCTGGGGCCAACGTCCTGACTTTC,CASSRQDHSGANVLTF
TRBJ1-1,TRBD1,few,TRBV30,TGTGCCTGGGTGACAGGGCGTTTGACTGAAGCTTTCTTT,CAWVTGRLTEAFF
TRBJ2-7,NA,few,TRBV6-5,TGTGCCAGCAGTCCGAGCAGAGGATCCTACGAGCAGTACTTC,CASSPSRGSYEQYF
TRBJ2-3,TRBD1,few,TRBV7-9,TGTGCCAGCAGCCCGGGACAGGGAGCGGGCACAGATACGCAGTATTTT,CASSPGQGAGTDTQYF
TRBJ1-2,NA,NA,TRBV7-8,TGTGCCAGCAGCTTAGGGGCAGCATCTAACTATGGCTACACCTTC,CASSLGAASNYGYTF
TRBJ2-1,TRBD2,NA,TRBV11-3,TGTGCCAGCAGCTTACGTAGCGGGGATGAGCAGTTCTTC,CASSLRSGDEQFF
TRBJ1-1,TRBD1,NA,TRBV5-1,TGCGCCAGCACGAGTGGGACAGTGAACACTGAAGCTTTCTTT,CASTSGTVNTEAFF
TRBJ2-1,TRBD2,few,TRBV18,TGTGCCAGCTCCTCCTCGGTGGCGGGGGATCAAGAGCAGTTCTTC,CASSSSVAGDQEQFF
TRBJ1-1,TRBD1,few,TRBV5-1,TGCGCCAGCAGCTTGTTGACAGGGGACACTGAAGCTTTCTTT,CASSLLTGDTEAFF
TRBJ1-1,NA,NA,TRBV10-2,TGCGCCAGCAGGCTGGACAGCAACACTGAAGCTTTCTTT,CASRLDSNTEAFF
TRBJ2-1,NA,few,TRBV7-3,TGTGCCAGCGGGGCAGGGCGCTACAATGAGCAGTTCTTC,CASGAGRYNEQFF
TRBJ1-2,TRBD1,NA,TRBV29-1,TGCAGCGTCCCGGGACAGGGATACTATGGCTACACCTTC,CSVPGQGYYGYTF
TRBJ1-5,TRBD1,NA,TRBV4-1,TGCGCCAGCAGCCAGTTCCCGACAGGGGGAAGATATAGCAATCAGCCCCAGCATTTT,CASSQFPTGGRYSNQPQHF